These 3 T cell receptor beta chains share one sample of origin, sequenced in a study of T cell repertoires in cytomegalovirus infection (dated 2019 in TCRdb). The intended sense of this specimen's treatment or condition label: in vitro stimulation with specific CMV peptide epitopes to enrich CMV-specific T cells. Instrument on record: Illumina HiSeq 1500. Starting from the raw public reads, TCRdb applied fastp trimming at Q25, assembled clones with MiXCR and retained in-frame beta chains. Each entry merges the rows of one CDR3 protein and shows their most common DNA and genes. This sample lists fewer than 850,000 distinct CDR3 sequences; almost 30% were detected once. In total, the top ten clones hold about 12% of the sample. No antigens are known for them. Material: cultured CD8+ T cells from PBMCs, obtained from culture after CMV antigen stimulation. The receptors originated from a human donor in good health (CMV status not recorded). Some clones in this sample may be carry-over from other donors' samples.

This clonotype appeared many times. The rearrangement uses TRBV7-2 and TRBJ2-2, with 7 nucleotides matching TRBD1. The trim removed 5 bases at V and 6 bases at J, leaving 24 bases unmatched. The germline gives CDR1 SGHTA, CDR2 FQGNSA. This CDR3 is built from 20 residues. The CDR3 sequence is CASSPRLRQGWESLPGELFF. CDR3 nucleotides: TGTGCCAGCAGCCCCCGTTTAAGACAGGGATGGGAGTCCCTCCCCGGGGAGCTGTTTTTT.

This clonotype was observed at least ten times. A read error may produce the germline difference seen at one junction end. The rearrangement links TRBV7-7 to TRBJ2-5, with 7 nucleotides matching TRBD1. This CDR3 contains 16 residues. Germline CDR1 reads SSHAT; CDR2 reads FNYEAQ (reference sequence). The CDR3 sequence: CASSLSPAGGRETQYF. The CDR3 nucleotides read TGTGCTAGCAGCTTGAGCCCTGCAGGGGGAAGGGAGACCCAGTACTTC.

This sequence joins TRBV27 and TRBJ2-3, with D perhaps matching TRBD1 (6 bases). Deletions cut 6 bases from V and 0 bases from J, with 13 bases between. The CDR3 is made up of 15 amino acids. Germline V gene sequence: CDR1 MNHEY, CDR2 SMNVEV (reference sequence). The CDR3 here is CASSAGTHSTDTQYF. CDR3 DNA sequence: TGTGCCAGCAGCGCCGGGACACATAGCACAGATACGCAGTATTTT.